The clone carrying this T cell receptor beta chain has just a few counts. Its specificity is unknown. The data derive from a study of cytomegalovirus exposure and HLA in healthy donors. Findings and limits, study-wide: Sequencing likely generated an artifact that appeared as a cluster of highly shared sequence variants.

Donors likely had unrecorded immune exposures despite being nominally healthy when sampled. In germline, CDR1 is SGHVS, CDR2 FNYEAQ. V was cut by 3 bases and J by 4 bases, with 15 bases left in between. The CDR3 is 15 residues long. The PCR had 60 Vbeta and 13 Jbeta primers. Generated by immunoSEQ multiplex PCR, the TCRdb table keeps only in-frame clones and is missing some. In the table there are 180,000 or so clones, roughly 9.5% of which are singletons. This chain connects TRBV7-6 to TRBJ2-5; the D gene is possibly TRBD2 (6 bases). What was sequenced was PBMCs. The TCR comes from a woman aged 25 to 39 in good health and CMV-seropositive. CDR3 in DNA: TGTGCCAGCAGCTTCGACGTTGGAGGGCGAGAGACCCAGTACTTC. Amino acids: CASSFDVGGRETQYF.